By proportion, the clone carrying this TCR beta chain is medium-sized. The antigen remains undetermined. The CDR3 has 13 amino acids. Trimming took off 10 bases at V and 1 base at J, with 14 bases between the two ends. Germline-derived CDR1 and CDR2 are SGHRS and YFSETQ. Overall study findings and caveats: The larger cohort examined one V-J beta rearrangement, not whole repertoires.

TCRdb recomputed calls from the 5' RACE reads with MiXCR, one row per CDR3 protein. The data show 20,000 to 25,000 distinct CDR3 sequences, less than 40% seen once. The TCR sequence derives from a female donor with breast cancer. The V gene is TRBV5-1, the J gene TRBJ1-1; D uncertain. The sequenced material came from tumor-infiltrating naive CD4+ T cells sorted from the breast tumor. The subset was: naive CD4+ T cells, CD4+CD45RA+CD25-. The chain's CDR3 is CACQRTGNTEAFF. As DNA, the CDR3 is TGCGCCTGCCAAAGGACCGGGAACACTGAAGCTTTCTTT.